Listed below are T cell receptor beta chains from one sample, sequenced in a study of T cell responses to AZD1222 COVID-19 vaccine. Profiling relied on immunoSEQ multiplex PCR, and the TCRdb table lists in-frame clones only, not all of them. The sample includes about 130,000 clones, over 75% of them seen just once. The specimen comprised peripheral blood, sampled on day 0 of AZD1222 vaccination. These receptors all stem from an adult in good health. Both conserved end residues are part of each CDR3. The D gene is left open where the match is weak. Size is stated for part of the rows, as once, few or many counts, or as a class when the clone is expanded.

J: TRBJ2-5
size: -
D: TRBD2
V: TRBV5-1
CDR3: CASRETSGKTQYF
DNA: TGCGCCAGCAGGGAGACTAGCGGCAAGACCCAGTACTTC

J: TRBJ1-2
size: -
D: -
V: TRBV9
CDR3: CASSAGTNGVGYTF
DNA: TGTGCCAGCAGCGCAGGGACAAATGGTGTTGGCTACACCTTC

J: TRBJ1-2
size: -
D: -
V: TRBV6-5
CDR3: CASRRTGYGYTF
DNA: TGTGCCAGCAGAAGGACCGGTTATGGCTACACCTTC

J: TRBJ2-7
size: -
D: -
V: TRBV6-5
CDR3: CASSHRVSYEQYF
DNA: TGTGCCAGCAGTCACAGGGTCTCCTACGAGCAGTACTTC

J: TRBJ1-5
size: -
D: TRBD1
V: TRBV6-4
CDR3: CASSIDRAQPQHF
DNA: TGTGCCAGCAGTATAGACAGGGCGCAGCCCCAGCATTTT

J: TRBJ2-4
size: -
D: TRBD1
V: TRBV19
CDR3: CASSIVGTGTPLAKNIQYF
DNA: TGTGCCAGTAGTATAGTCGGGACAGGGACTCCCCTAGCCAAAAACATTCAGTACTTC

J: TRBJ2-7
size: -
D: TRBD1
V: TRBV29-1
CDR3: CSVTSTGTEQYF
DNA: TGCAGCGTTACTTCGACAGGGACCGAGCAGTACTTC

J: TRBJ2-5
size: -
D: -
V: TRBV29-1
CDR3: CSVLRVKETQYF
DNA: TGCAGCGTTTTACGGGTGAAAGAGACCCAGTACTTC

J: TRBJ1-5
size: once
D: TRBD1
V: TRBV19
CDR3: CASSTGGSNQPQHF
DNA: TGTGCCAGTAGTACAGGGGGGAGCAATCAGCCCCAGCATTTT

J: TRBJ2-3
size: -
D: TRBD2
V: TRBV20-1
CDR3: CSASPGLAAIDSTDTQYF
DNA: TGCAGTGCTAGTCCGGGACTAGCGGCGATTGATTCCACAGATACGCAGTATTTT

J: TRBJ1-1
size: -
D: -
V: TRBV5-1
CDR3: CASSATGSGTEAFF
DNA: TGCGCCAGCAGCGCAACAGGTTCGGGCACTGAAGCTTTCTTT

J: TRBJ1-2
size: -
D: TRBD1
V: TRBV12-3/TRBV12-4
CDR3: CASLDRVYGYTF
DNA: TGTGCCAGCCTTGACAGGGTTTATGGCTACACCTTC

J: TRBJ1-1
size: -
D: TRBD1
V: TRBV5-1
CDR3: CASSLGDRGRTEAFF
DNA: TGCGCCAGCAGCTTGGGGGACAGGGGGAGGACTGAAGCTTTCTTT

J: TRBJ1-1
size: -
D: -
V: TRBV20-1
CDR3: CSASSQGMNTEAFF
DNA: TGCAGTGCTAGTTCGCAGGGAATGAACACTGAAGCTTTCTTT

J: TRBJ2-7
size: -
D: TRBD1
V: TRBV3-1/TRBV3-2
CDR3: CASSQDTQGGLEQYF
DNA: TGTGCCAGCAGCCAAGACACACAGGGGGGTCTCGAGCAGTACTTC

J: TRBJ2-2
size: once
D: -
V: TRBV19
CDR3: CASSIAPSGGELFF
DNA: TGTGCCAGTAGTATAGCCCCATCTGGCGGGGAGCTGTTTTTT

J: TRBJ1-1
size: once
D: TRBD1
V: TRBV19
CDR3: CASSKGANTEAFF
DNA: TGTGCCAGTAGTAAGGGGGCGAACACTGAAGCTTTCTTT

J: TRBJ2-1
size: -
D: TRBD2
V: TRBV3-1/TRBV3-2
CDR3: CASSQESGLAGGDEQFF
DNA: TGTGCCAGCAGCCAAGAATCGGGACTAGCGGGAGGTGATGAGCAGTTCTTC

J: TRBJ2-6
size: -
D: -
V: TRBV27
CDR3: CASSAPRFFSSGANVLTF
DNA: TGTGCCAGCAGTGCCCCCCGGTTCTTTAGCTCTGGGGCCAACGTCCTGACTTTC

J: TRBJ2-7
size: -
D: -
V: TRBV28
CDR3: CASSFSGSYEQYF
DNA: TGTGCCAGCAGTTTCTCGGGATCCTACGAGCAGTACTTC

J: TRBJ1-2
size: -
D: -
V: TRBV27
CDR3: CASSPDRLYGYTF
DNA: TGTGCCAGCAGCCCAGACAGGCTCTATGGCTACACCTTC

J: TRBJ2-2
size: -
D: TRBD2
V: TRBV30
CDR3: CAWSYGLAGQVGELFF
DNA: TGTGCCTGGAGCTACGGACTAGCGGGGCAAGTCGGGGAGCTGTTTTTT

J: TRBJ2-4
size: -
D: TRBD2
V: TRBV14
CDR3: CASSQLGAGAAKNIQYF
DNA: TGTGCCAGCAGCCAGCTGGGAGCGGGGGCGGCCAAAAACATTCAGTACTTC

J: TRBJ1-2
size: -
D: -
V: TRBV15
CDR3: CATSRGREDGYTF
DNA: TGTGCCACCAGCAGAGGCAGGGAGGATGGCTACACCTTC

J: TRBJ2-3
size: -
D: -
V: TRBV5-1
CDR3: CASSPYGQGDTQYF
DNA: TGCGCCAGCAGCCCATATGGGCAGGGCGATACGCAGTATTTT

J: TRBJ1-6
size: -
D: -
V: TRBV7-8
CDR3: CASSLIVGNSPLHF
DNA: TGTGCCAGCAGCTTAATCGTGGGAAATTCACCCCTCCACTTT

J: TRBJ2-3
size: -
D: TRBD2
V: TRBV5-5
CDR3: CASSLESRVGGDTQYF
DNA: TGTGCCAGCAGCTTGGAGTCTCGCGTCGGGGGGGATACGCAGTATTTT

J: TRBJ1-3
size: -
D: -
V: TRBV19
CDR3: CASSIGASRAGNTIYF
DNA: TGTGCCAGTAGTATAGGAGCCAGTCGAGCTGGAAACACCATATATTTT

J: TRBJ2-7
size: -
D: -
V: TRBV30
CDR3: CAWSSAYEQYF
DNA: TGTGCCTGGAGTTCAGCATACGAGCAGTACTTC

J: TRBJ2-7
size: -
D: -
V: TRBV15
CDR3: CATSRATGARPSEQYF
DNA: TGTGCCACCAGCAGGGCCACAGGAGCCAGGCCTTCCGAGCAGTACTTC

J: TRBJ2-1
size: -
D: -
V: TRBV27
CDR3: CASSLLGKGQFF
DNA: TGTGCCAGCAGTTTACTAGGCAAAGGGCAGTTCTTC

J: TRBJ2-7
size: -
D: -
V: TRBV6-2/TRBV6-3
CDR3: CASSYMIALNDFSYEQYF
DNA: TGTGCCAGCAGTTACATGATAGCCTTGAACGATTTCTCCTACGAGCAGTACTTC

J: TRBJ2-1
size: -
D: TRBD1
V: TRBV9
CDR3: CASSVGQGTYNEQFF
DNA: TGTGCCAGCAGCGTGGGACAGGGTACTTACAATGAGCAGTTCTTC

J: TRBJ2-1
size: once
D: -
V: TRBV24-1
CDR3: CATSDPQGSNEQFF
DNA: TGTGCCACCAGTGATCCCCAAGGGAGCAATGAGCAGTTCTTC

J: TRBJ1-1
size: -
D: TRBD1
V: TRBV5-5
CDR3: CASSLEGQKNTEAFF
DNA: TGTGCCAGCAGCTTGGAGGGACAGAAGAACACTGAAGCTTTCTTT

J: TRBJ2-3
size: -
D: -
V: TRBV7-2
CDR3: CASSLTTGNTDTQYF
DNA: TGTGCCAGCAGCTTAACCACAGGAAACACAGATACGCAGTATTTT

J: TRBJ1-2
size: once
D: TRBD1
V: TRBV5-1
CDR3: CASSLTGGLGYTF
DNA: TGCGCCAGCAGCTTGACAGGGGGCCTTGGCTACACCTTC

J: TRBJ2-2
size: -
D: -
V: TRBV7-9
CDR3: CASSPRPHTGELFF
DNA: TGTGCCAGCAGCCCTAGACCCCACACCGGGGAGCTGTTTTTT

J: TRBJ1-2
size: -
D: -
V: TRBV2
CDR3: CASSLSSTGLYGYTF
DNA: TGTGCCAGCAGTCTTAGTTCCACAGGGCTATATGGCTACACCTTC

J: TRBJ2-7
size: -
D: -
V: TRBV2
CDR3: CASSEGSGASRYF
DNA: TGTGCCAGCAGTGAAGGTTCAGGGGCCTCTCGGTACTTC

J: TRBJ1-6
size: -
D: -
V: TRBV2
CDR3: CASRDQVALYNSPLHF
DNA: TGTGCCAGCAGGGACCAGGTAGCCCTCTATAATTCACCCCTCCACTTT

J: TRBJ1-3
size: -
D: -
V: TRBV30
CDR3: CAWNIAGFAGNTIYF
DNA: TGTGCCTGGAATATTGCAGGGTTTGCTGGAAACACCATATATTTT

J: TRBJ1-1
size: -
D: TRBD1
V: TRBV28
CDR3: CASSPHGTGREAFF
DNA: TGTGCCAGCAGTCCCCACGGGACAGGGCGTGAAGCTTTCTTT

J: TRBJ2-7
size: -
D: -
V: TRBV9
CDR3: CASSVEADRRSSYEQYF
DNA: TGTGCCAGCAGCGTAGAGGCAGACAGAAGGAGCTCCTACGAGCAGTACTTC

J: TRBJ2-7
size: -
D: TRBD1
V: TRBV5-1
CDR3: CASSTSGTGYEQYF
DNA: TGCGCCAGCAGCACCTCCGGGACAGGCTACGAGCAGTACTTC

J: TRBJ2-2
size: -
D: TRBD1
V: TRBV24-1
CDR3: CATSTTGGPGELFF
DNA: TGTGCCACAAGTACCACAGGGGGCCCCGGGGAGCTGTTTTTT